What follows are 2 T cell receptor beta chains derived from one specimen sequenced in a study of control samples from healthy donors and cancer patients. Libraries were prepared by immunoSEQ multiplex PCR; TCRdb keeps only in-frame clonotypes and omits some of them. The data hold 130,000 to 150,000 clones, with roughly 94% observed a single time. The sample consisted of PBMCs. The receptors derive from a man between 60 and 70 years old with colorectal cancer.

The chain recombines TRBV29-1 with TRBJ1-1, with D maybe TRBD1 (6 bases). This CDR3 is 14 amino acids long. V shed 4 bases and J shed 0 bases, with 12 bases lying between them. Looked up from germline, CDR1 is SQVTM and CDR2 is ANQGSEA. This chain's CDR3 is CSVVLGQMNTEAFF. CDR3 nucleotides: TGCAGCGTTGTTTTAGGACAGATGAACACTGAAGCTTTCTTT.

This chain connects TRBV5-4 to TRBJ2-5, with D perhaps matching TRBD2 (5 bases). CDR1 SGHNT and CDR2 YYREEE come from the germline V gene (reference sequence). This CDR3 has 14 residues. V was shortened by 4 bases and J by 5 bases, with 15 bases between the two germline ends. Here the CDR3 reads CASSPGGLGETQYF. CDR3 in DNA: TGTGCCAGCAGCCCCGGCGGGTTAGGGGAGACCCAGTACTTC.